This paragraph covers one T cell receptor (beta chain) sequence. The clone's antigen remains unknown. No qualities accompany the bases; no much larger clone lies one base away. The entire isolated RNA was reverse transcribed using the High Capacity cDNA Reverse Transcription Kit, and thus expressed TCRB transcripts were sequenced. Stem cell-like memory T cell samples underwent survey-depth immunoSEQ sequencing, averaging approximately 1 million total reads per sample. After sorted cells were lysed in RLT buffer, RNA was extracted with DNase-treated RNeasy Micro or Mini kits, with the choice depending on cell number. Each cell subset was processed separately to prevent cross-contamination, with patient and healthy donor samples processed together. TCRB sequences were amplified from cDNA with the immunoSEQ multiplex PCR, producing 87-bp fragments spanning the CDR3 region. Sequencing of the amplicons was performed on the Illumina HiSeq platform. The study's own analysis went as follows. Synthetic template baselines were used to correct PCR bias computationally, reads within Hamming distance 2 were collapsed together, and singletons that could not be merged were discarded. Reads were aligned against IMGT so that V, D and J genes, CDR3 length and insertions or deletions at six rearrangement sites could be assigned. Clonotype counts were normalized to sorted cell number within each subset before computing true diversity and Gini coefficients with the tcR R package. Repertoire sharing was quantified using the overlap coefficient calculated on TCRB nucleotide sequences. TCRdb obtained this table from immuneACCESS and retained in-frame rearrangements with V and J assigned. These tables miss some clones; where compared with another copy, unresolved V genes account for less than half of the shortfall, and the remainder is unexplained. For V, J and clone size, that table is used; D and trimming come from the DNA. The sample table contains about 110,000 clones; only one count was recorded for approximately 39% of them. Of the sample, 0.065% falls within the top ten clones.

Each donor gave one peripheral blood draw, around 0.12 L on average, collected into heparinised tubes. A BD FACSAria II and a panel including CD45RO, CCR7, CD25, CD127, CD95 and CD27 were used to sort naive, central memory, regulatory and stem cell-like memory CD4+ T cells. Every sorted population had a purity above 95%. Right away, PBMCs were isolated by Lymphoprep density gradient centrifugation and were stained directly, with no culture step. So that batch effects would be minimized, each experiment stained and sorted samples in pairs, pairing one healthy donor with one patient. The data originate from a study of beta chain features in type 1 diabetes (dated by TCRdb to 2016 to 2019). At the level of the whole study: Mean age, gender distribution, total cell number and subset yield were not different between patients and healthy donors. A total of roughly 110 million sorted cells were examined across all samples, and the number of cells per subset was strongly correlated with RNA yield. The study compared the TCRB repertoires of sorted circulating CD4+ T cell subsets in recently diagnosed type 1 diabetes patients with those in matched healthy donors. Regulatory and stem cell-like memory subsets were obtained from only 8 patients and roughly 8 healthy donors, while naive and central memory subsets were obtained from all 30 or so donors.

The CDR3 contains 16 residues, cysteine and phenylalanine counted. Only the CDR3 DNA is retained, 48 bases long and in frame from the first base. Trimming at the junction amounts to 5 bases on V and 7 bases on J, and the germline ends lie 23 bases apart. Looking up the germline V gene yields CDR1 SNHLY and CDR2 FYNNEI. What the study reported, not specific to this receptor: Because cDNA rather than genomic DNA was sequenced, highly expressing activated cells could have been over-represented, although no difference in activation and CD3 levels was found between groups. At VDJ recombination sites, type 1 diabetes patients had fewer insertions and more deleted nucleotides, which implies abnormalities in thymic rearrangement. Naive, central memory and regulatory TCRB repertoires appeared to be more alike among patients than among healthy donors. PCR might favor shorter templates, but patient and control samples were amplified and corrected together, so any skew would affect both groups equally. In all four CD4+ subsets, TCRB CDR3 length was moderately but significantly shorter in type 1 diabetes patients. Only small numbers of individuals were included in the HLA sub-analyses, which left unresolved whether HLA type had any influence on TCRB rearrangement.

The sequencing sample was made of stem cell memory CD4+ T cells from blood. What the cell subset or site label conveys for this sample: stem cell-like memory CD4+ T cells. The clonotype comes from a woman aged 18-29 years in good health. Recombination joined TRBV2 with TRBJ1-2, with no confident D gene call. The sequenced DNA is TGTGCCAGCAGTCCCGGGGAAAGACCCTGGGAGCGTGGCTACACCTTC. It specifies CASSPGERPWERGYTF.